The rows below give T cell receptor beta chains drawn from one sample of a study of T-cell memory formation after mild COVID-19. TCRdb re-derived calls from the 5' RACE reads in MiXCR, one entry per CDR3 protein. The data hold about 240,000 distinct CDR3 sequences, with roughly 9.4% observed a single time. The sample was PBMCs or a T cell subset sorted from them (not recorded which). These receptors were collected from a man between 18 and 29 years old who had mild COVID-19 (a few samples of this study predate the infection). Cell type and time point are not known. CDR3s include the opening cysteine and the closing phenylalanine or tryptophan. The D gene is left open where the match is weak. Only part of the rows carry a size: once, few, many, or a class if the clone is expanded.

TRBV4-2	TRBJ1-1	NA	NA	CASSPGYWTSGTEAFF	TGTGCCAGCAGCCCGGGGTATTGGACGAGCGGAACTGAAGCTTTCTTT
TRBV5-6	TRBJ1-2	NA	few	CASSPLGYGYTF	TGTGCCAGCAGCCCCCTTGGATATGGCTACACCTTC
TRBV20-1	TRBJ2-3	NA	few	CSASGGRGTQYF	TGCAGTGCTAGCGGGGGGCGGGGGACGCAGTATTTT
TRBV4-2	TRBJ2-2	NA	NA	CASSQESRLTGELFF	TGTGCCAGCAGCCAAGAATCCCGTCTCACCGGGGAGCTGTTTTTT
TRBV7-3	TRBJ2-3	NA	few	CASSLSGGAADTQYF	TGTGCCAGCAGCTTAAGTGGGGGGGCCGCAGATACGCAGTATTTT
TRBV6-5	TRBJ1-2	NA	NA	CASSPVGADRSYGYTF	TGTGCCAGCAGCCCGGTCGGGGCGGATAGGAGCTATGGCTACACCTTC
TRBV11-2	TRBJ2-3	NA	many	CASSLGSDTQYF	TGTGCCAGCAGCTTAGGTTCAGATACGCAGTATTTT
TRBV7-8	TRBJ2-1	TRBD1	few	CASSHRDSSYNEQFF	TGTGCCAGCAGCCACCGGGACAGCTCCTACAATGAGCAGTTCTTC
TRBV5-1	TRBJ2-1	NA	NA	CASSLVPGGVEQFF	TGCGCCAGCAGCTTGGTCCCAGGGGGGGTTGAGCAGTTCTTC
TRBV11-2	TRBJ1-4	NA	NA	CASSLDLGLGTYEKLFF	TGTGCCAGCAGCTTAGATCTCGGGTTGGGCACTTATGAAAAACTGTTTTTT
TRBV20-1	TRBJ1-1	NA	NA	CSARDIGSPTEAFF	TGCAGTGCTAGAGATATCGGCTCACCCACTGAAGCTTTCTTT
TRBV7-9	TRBJ2-7	NA	few	CASDSLPYEQYF	TGTGCCAGTGACAGCTTACCCTACGAGCAGTACTTC
TRBV28	TRBJ2-3	NA	few	CASSPAPFYTQYF	TGTGCCAGCAGCCCCGCTCCCTTTTATACGCAGTATTTT
TRBV10-3	TRBJ2-3	TRBD2	NA	CAISSPGLAGTDTQYF	TGTGCCATCAGTTCCCCGGGACTAGCGGGCACAGATACGCAGTATTTT
TRBV7-9	TRBJ2-3	NA	NA	CASSLQGQSTDTQYF	TGTGCCAGCAGCTTACAGGGACAAAGCACAGATACGCAGTATTTT
TRBV6-2/TRBV6-3	TRBJ2-1	NA	many	CASSYRVDEQFF	TGTGCCAGCAGTTATAGGGTCGATGAGCAGTTCTTC
TRBV6-5	TRBJ1-5	NA	few	CASSYSAGASQPQHF	TGTGCCAGCAGTTACTCAGCAGGGGCAAGCCAGCCCCAGCATTTT
TRBV12-3/TRBV12-4	TRBJ1-2	TRBD1	NA	CASRRWGTDYGYTF	TGTGCCAGCAGAAGATGGGGGACAGACTATGGCTACACCTTC
TRBV5-1	TRBJ2-2	NA	many	CASSLDGPNTGELFF	TGCGCCAGCAGCTTGGACGGACCTAACACCGGGGAGCTGTTTTTT
TRBV20-1	TRBJ1-2	NA	many	CSARRRQGGYGYTF	TGCAGTGCTAGAAGGCGGCAGGGAGGCTATGGCTACACCTTC